What follows are 7 T cell receptor beta chains derived from one specimen sequenced in a study of blood T cell repertoires in COVID-19. Measured with immunoSEQ multiplex PCR; TCRdb has only the in-frame clones, and not every one. The sample has around 300,000 clones; roughly 89% are singletons. Sequencing was done on a sample of PBMCs or T cells enriched from blood (not recorded which). The source is a woman aged 18-29 years with acute COVID-19.

The V gene is TRBV11-1, the J gene TRBJ2-7; D is undetermined. The CDR3 runs to 13 residues. The V and J ends lost 5 bases and 3 bases respectively, with 11 bases between them. Looked up from germline, CDR1 is SGHAT and CDR2 is FQDESV (reference sequence). CDR3 protein: CASSLRVDYEQYF. CDR3 coding DNA: TGTGCCAGCAGCCTCCGGGTGGACTACGAGCAGTACTTC.

The chain employs TRBV27 and TRBJ1-1; D remains ambiguous. Looked up from germline, CDR1 is MNHEY and CDR2 is SMNVEV (reference sequence). The ends were cut back, 5 bases at V and 0 bases at J, with 7 bases in the middle. The CDR3 sequence is 13 residues long. The CDR3 DNA sequence: TGTGCCAGCAGTCCAGAAATGAACACTGAAGCTTTCTTT. Its protein is CASSPEMNTEAFF.

This clone was counted a few times. CDR3 nucleotide sequence: TGTGCCAGCAGCTTAGGGGCCGGGACATCCTACGAGCAGTACTTC. The encoded protein is CASSLGAGTSYEQYF. The chain joins TRBV11-2 to TRBJ2-7, with D possibly TRBD1 on 6 matching bases. In germline, CDR1 is SGHAT, CDR2 FQNNGV. The V end was cut by 1 base, the J end by 1 base, with 11 bases between. The CDR3 has 15 amino acids.

The sample holds one count of this clone. V is TRBV19 and J is TRBJ2-4; 12 positions match TRBD2. The CDR3 extends over 16 amino acids. Germline V gene sequence: CDR1 LNHDA, CDR2 SQIVND (reference sequence). V shed 5 bases and J 7 bases; nucleotides not matched to a gene: 9. CDR3: CASSRGLAGSWNIQYF. The CDR3 DNA is TGTGCCAGTAGTCGAGGACTAGCGGGATCTTGGAACATTCAGTACTTC.

J is TRBJ2-1 and V is TRBV29-1; 7 bases map to TRBD2. V was pared by 1 base and J by 8 bases, with 14 bases of the junction left unmatched. CDR3 length: 16 residues. From germline, CDR1 is SQVTM and CDR2 ANQGSEA. CDR3 nucleotides: TGCAGCGTTGAAGGGGCCCCGGGACTACTAAACGATGAGCAGTTCTTC. Its translation: CSVEGAPGLLNDEQFF.

The chain is built from TRBV4-1 and TRBJ1-1, with 9 nucleotides matching TRBD1. Per germline, CDR1 MGHRA and CDR2 YSYEKL. The CDR3 sequence is 16 residues long. The trim removed 5 bases at V and 1 base at J, leaving 8 bases unmatched. The CDR3 DNA follows: TGCGCCAGCAGCACCCACAGGGGGCGCAAGAACACTGAAGCTTTCTTT. This codes for CASSTHRGRKNTEAFF.

The chain has TRBV6-2 or TRBV6-3 and TRBJ2-7; no definite D call. CDR1 MNHEY and CDR2 SVGEGT come from the germline V gene. The V gene lost 2 bases and the J gene lost 4 bases, with 6 bases spanning the gap. This CDR3 contains 12 residues. The CDR3 protein is CASSYPRYEQYF. For the CDR3, the DNA is TGTGCCAGCAGTTACCCCCGTTACGAGCAGTACTTC.